Listed here are 8 T cell receptor beta chains from one sample, sequenced in a study of T-cell memory formation after mild COVID-19. TCRdb itself ran the 5' RACE reads through MiXCR, one entry per CDR3 protein. The sample lists some 120,000 distinct CDR3 sequences, roughly 6.2% occurring once. The sample was PBMCs or a T cell subset sorted from them (not recorded which). These receptors all stem from an adult woman who had mild COVID-19 (a few samples of this study predate the infection). Cell type and time point are not known.

This clonotype turned up a few times. J is TRBJ2-3 and V is TRBV12-3 or TRBV12-4; TRBD1 might be the D (6 bases). CDR3 length: 18 amino acids. V lost 2 bases, J lost 1 base, and 19 bases lay in between. CDR3 sequence reads: CASSLLLGAGERTDTQYF. In DNA form, the CDR3 reads TGTGCCAGCAGTTTATTGTTGGGGGCCGGGGAGCGCACAGATACGCAGTATTTT.

This clonotype is large. The chain carries TRBV9 and TRBJ1-3; 8 positions match TRBD1. CDR1 and CDR2 (germline): SGDLS, YYNGEE. The J segment lost 2 bases and the V segment lost 0 bases, leaving 4 bases of the junction unmatched. CDR3 size: 16 residues. CDR3 bases: TGTGCCAGCAGCGTAGACACAGGGGGTACTGGAAACACCATATATTTT. Translated: CASSVDTGGTGNTIYF.

This clonotype was found a few times. The DNA for the CDR3 is TGCGCCAGCAGCTTCGGGGACAGCCGCTCCTACGAGCAGTACTTC. Its protein is CASSFGDSRSYEQYF. The rearrangement links TRBV5-1 to TRBJ2-7; 7 bases map to TRBD1. Looked up from germline, CDR1 is SGHRS and CDR2 is YFSETQ. The CDR3 runs 15 residues. Trimming at V came to 2 bases and at J to 0 bases, leaving 5 bases not matched to a gene.

This clonotype was recorded many times. V and J are TRBV20-1 and TRBJ1-1; 11 nucleotides align to TRBD1. V was pared by 5 bases and J by 2 bases, with 10 bases of the junction left unmatched. The CDR3 is 16 residues long. The germline gives CDR1 DFQATT, CDR2 SNEGSKA (reference sequence). The chain's CDR3 is CSAGQGAKGINTEAFF. In nucleotides, the CDR3 is TGCAGTGCTGGACAGGGGGCGAAGGGGATAAACACTGAAGCTTTCTTT.

The chain carries TRBV10-3 and TRBJ2-3; D gene ambiguous. The CDR3 sequence is 15 residues long. The germline CDR1 and CDR2 sequences are ENHRY and SYGVKD. Trimming left V 2 bases short and J 2 bases short, with 11 bases between. CDR3 coding DNA: TGTGCCATCAGTGAGCCAGCCCACAACACAGATACGCAGTATTTT. Translated: CAISEPAHNTDTQYF.

Only a few counts were recorded for this clonotype. The rearrangement uses TRBV7-2 and TRBJ2-7; D possibly uses TRBD1 or TRBD2 (6 bases each). This CDR3 spans 15 amino acids. CDR1 and CDR2 (germline): SGHTA, FQGNSA. V dropped 5 bases and J dropped 2 bases, with 16 bases sitting between them. The chain's CDR3 is CASSLFQGGTYEQYF. The CDR3 DNA reads as TGTGCCAGCAGCCTCTTCCAAGGGGGGACCTACGAGCAGTACTTC.

This clonotype was seen more than once but under ten times. The V call is TRBV12-3 or TRBV12-4, the J call TRBJ1-2; TRBD1 matches at 9 bases. This CDR3 has 12 residues. V was clipped by 6 bases and J by 7 bases; unmatched bases: 3. CDR3 bases: TGTGCCAGCAGAGGGACAGGGATTGGCTACACCTTC. Translating gives CASRGTGIGYTF.

The V and J genes are TRBV11-2 and TRBJ2-7, with D maybe TRBD1 (5 bases). The CDR3 is made up of 14 amino acids. The ends were cut back, 4 bases at V and 0 bases at J, with 10 bases in the middle. Germline assignment: CDR1 SGHAT and CDR2 FQNNGV. The CDR3 region has the DNA TGTGCCAGCAGCTCGTACAGGAGCTCCTACGAGCAGTACTTC. Encoded protein: CASSSYRSSYEQYF.